These 6 T cell receptor beta chains were all obtained from the same sample, sequenced in a study of beta chain features in type 1 diabetes. Study-wide findings and caveats: TCRB CDR3 length was moderately but significantly reduced in all four CD4+ subsets of Type 1 diabetes patients.

As every portion of the isolated RNA was reverse transcribed, the sequencing read expressed TCRB transcripts. Sequenced by immunoSEQ multiplex PCR; TCRdb stores in-frame clones only, minus some. In the table there are over 90,000 clones, 28% of which are singletons. Their recognized antigens are unknown. The sequencing sample was made of central memory CD4+ T cells from blood. The receptors come from a woman under 30 with type 1 diabetes.

This chain connects TRBV4-3 to TRBJ2-6; 8 nucleotides agree with TRBD1. This CDR3 comprises 17 residues. Germline V gives CDR1 LGHNA, CDR2 YSLEER. V trimming: 4 bases; J trimming: 2 bases; junction bases outside the gene matches: 7. CDR3 DNA: TGCGCCAGCAGCCGAGGGACAGGTGACACTGGGGCCAACGTCCTGACTTTC. Translation: CASSRGTGDTGANVLTF.

J is TRBJ2-2 and V is TRBV30; TRBD2 might be the D (6 bases). CDR1 and CDR2 from the germline V gene are GTSNPN and SVGIG (reference sequence). The CDR3 has 12 residues. The germline V and J ends were trimmed by 3 bases and 8 bases, with 10 bases remaining between them. CDR3 DNA sequence: TGTGCCTGGAGGGACCGGGGGGGGGAGCTGTTTTTT. Amino acid sequence: CAWRDRGGELFF. Based on the CDR3 plus reference TRBV30 and TRBJ2-2, the full variable domain is SQTIHQWPATLVQPVGSPLSLECTVEGTSNPNLYWYRQAAGRGLQLLFYSVGIGQISSEVPQNLSASRPQDRQFILSSKKLLLSDSGFYLCAWRDRGGELFFGEGSRLTVL.

Comment on this clone: The same CDR3 is also encoded by other DNA sequences in this sample. The V gene is TRBV30, the J gene TRBJ2-4, with TRBD2 matching 7 bases. From germline, CDR1 is GTSNPN and CDR2 SVGIG (reference sequence). The CDR3 extends over 14 amino acids. V lost 2 bases to trimming and J lost 4 bases; unmatched junction nucleotides: 5. Here the CDR3 reads CAWSPSGKKNIQYF. CDR3 nucleotides: TGTGCCTGGAGTCCTAGCGGAAAAAAAAACATTCAGTACTTC.

The chain carries TRBV7-2 and TRBJ2-5, with 10 nucleotides matching TRBD2. The CDR3 spans 17 residues. The V segment lost 3 bases and the J segment 5 bases; nucleotides outside the gene matches: 12. Germline assignment: CDR1 SGHTA and CDR2 FQGNSA. The CDR3 bases are TGTGCCAGCAGCTTGACTTCTAGCGGGAGCTTCTGGGAGACCCAGTACTTC. Translation: CASSLTSSGSFWETQYF.

In nucleotides, the CDR3 is TGTGCCTGGACAGGGGTTAATCTGGGCACTGAAGCTTTCTTT. Translation gives CAWTGVNLGTEAFF. The chain combines TRBV30 with TRBJ1-1; weak D call: TRBD1 (6 bases). V lost 4 bases and J lost 4, with 16 bases in between. This CDR3 comprises 14 residues. Germline CDR1 reads GTSNPN; CDR2 reads SVGIG (reference sequence).

This sequence joins TRBV5-1 and TRBJ2-3, with TRBD2 identical over 12 bases. The CDR3 totals 18 residues. Unmatched junction bases numbered 9, after V lost 4 bases and J lost 0 bases. Looked up from germline, CDR1 is SGHRS and CDR2 is YFSETQ. The CDR3: CASSLGTSGYPSTDTQYF. Here the CDR3 DNA reads TGCGCCAGCAGCCTGGGGACTAGCGGGTACCCTAGCACAGATACGCAGTATTTT.